This record concerns one T cell receptor (beta chain) sequence. Its cognate antigen has yet to be identified. No much larger clone exists at a distance of one base, and base qualities are not known. This record comes from a study of shared clonotypes between healthy human individuals (dated by TCRdb to about 2020). For context, the study as a whole: The cohort comprised two women and a few men aged 18 to 49 years. Per donor, three plates each were used for CD4 naive and CD4 memory, two for CD8 naive, and one for CD8 memory. Leukapheresis yielded between about 0.85 and 10 billion PBMCs per donor. Blood TCR repertoires of several healthy adults were deeply sequenced to estimate repertoire size and the extent of clonotype sharing between individuals. To increase sequencing depth and limit assay-specific biases, TCR repertoire library preparation and sequencing were carried out by different laboratories using diverse techniques. Broad study findings and their caveats: The genetic and exposure-history diversity represented was limited by the small number of donors. Compared with non-shared clonotypes, the clonotypes found in all four sorted-subset donors had higher generation probabilities. Sampling was restricted to blood, and TCR repertoires in tissue are likely to differ from TCR repertoires in blood. When several donors were compared, the shared fraction of clonotypes was about 5% for naive CD4, over 3% for naive CD8, 2.3% for memory CD4, and 0.35% to 0.4% for memory CD8. Rarefaction of sorted-subset datasets indicated incomplete sequencing despite the large sequencing depth. Pairwise subsampling indicated that sequencing depth was expected to affect the degree of clonotype sharing among donors. Naive subsets generally had larger estimated clonotype richness than memory subsets.

The donors were healthy, HIV-negative adults who had no recently reported acute infections or vaccinations. Only Caucasian adults living in Nashville, Tennessee, USA were represented among the donors. CD4+ T cells were enriched by magnetic negative selection, after which naive cells were positively selected on CD45RA and the negative fraction was taken as the memory subset. After blood collection by leukapheresis, PBMCs were isolated using Ficoll-Histopaque density gradient centrifugation and then cryopreserved in the vapor phase of liquid nitrogen. Analytical flow cytometry was used to check the purity and quantity of each magnetically sorted T cell population. From each sorted fraction, genomic DNA was isolated and quantified by UV absorbance on a Nanodrop 2000c. Using the deep immunoSEQ assay, TCR CDR3 regions were amplified from genomic DNA by multiplex PCR. Genomic DNA extracted from each cell subset was distributed evenly over all wells of several immunoSEQ 96-well plates, and each plate served as one replicate. For sorted subsets, around 200 ng genomic DNA, equal to tens of thousands of T cell genomes, was loaded into each replicate PCR. The purified libraries were quantified using a Qubit 3.0 fluorometer, sized with a Bioanalyzer 2100, and then quantified again using the KAPA Library Quantification kit. A separate single-read 150-cycle Illumina NextSeq 550 flow cell was used to sequence each immunoSEQ 96-well plate. In the paper's pipeline: Because only junctional sequences without quality scores were contained in the immunoSEQ output, filtering matching that applied to full-length reads could not be performed. Sequences were annotated with PyIR, a Python wrapper for IgBLAST v1.9, using IMGT germline references to assign V/J genes and CDR3. Reads were removed for weak V/J assignments (E-value above 1e-6), missing CDR3, stop codons, out-of-frame junctions, or ambiguous translated residues. A V3J clonotype was defined by an identical inferred V gene, J gene, and CDR3 amino acid sequence. The percentage overlap between two repertoires was calculated by dividing the number of shared unique clonotypes by the size of the smaller repertoire. Three approaches were used to assess repertoire richness: RTK rarefaction, the Chao1 estimator, and Recon v2.1 estimates of unobserved clonotypes. Generation probabilities were computed with OLGA for all TCRbeta clonotypes obtained by the gDNA method from several donors. In TCRdb, the immuneACCESS table is reduced to in-frame sequences with V and J assigned. These tables do not hold every clone; where another copy was compared, an unresolved V gene accounts for under half, and the others remain unexplained. That table furnishes V, J and clone size, whereas the DNA furnished D and trimming. The sample has hundreds of thousands of clones on record, about 96% of them singletons. The top ten constitute roughly 0.06% of the sample.

The junction carries 11 bases between V and J, which are trimmed by 1 base and 10 bases respectively. The CDR3 runs 14 residues from the cysteine to the phenylalanine. The DNA shown is the 42-base CDR3, in frame from base 1. The germline V gene sets CDR1 to SGHVS and CDR2 to FNYEAQ. The rearranged chain carries TRBV7-6 and TRBJ1-6, with no D gene named confidently. Sequencing was performed on naive CD4+ T cells sorted from blood. Per the publication, the cell subset or site label means: CD45RA+ positively selected. This TCR derives from a woman aged 25 to 45 in good health. The CDR3 is CASSLEEGGSPLHF. The sequence in DNA is TGTGCCAGCAGCTTAGAGGAGGGTGGATCACCCCTCCACTTT.